This TCR beta chain emerged from a study of shared clonotypes between healthy human individuals. Overall study findings and caveats: Clonotype sharing among donors likely depends on sequencing depth.

Trimming removed 6 bases from V and 2 bases from J, with 12 bases in between. The germline CDR1 and CDR2 sequences are SQVTM and ANQGSEA. The CDR3 consists of 13 residues. As for this clone: Its antigen is undetermined.

CD45RO negativity and positive selection for CCR7 defined naive CD8 cells, a population that excluded terminally differentiated effector memory CD45RA+ cells. Using immunoSEQ multiplex PCR, the repertoire was profiled, and TCRdb retains in-frame clones only, with some absent. Here the sample spans roughly 2,000,000 clones, just under 95% being singletons. The receptor comes from a young man in good health. Some clones in this sample may be carry-over from other donors' samples. The sample comprised naive CD8+ T cells from PBMCs. V gene TRBV29-1 combines with J gene TRBJ2-3, with a tentative D call TRBD2 (5 bases). The CDR3 region is CSVTRGFTDTQYF. The CDR3 DNA reads TGCAGCGTAACCCGCGGGTTCACAGATACGCAGTATTTT.